These T cell receptor beta chains were read from a single sample in a study of T cells in Graves' hyperthyroidism and ophthalmopathy. One entry per CDR3 protein results from TCRdb running MiXCR on the multiplex PCR reads. The data show around 600,000 distinct CDR3 sequences, 11% to 15% seen once. Sequencing input: blood. The receptors stem from a woman under 30 with Graves' ophthalmopathy. Each CDR3 is given with its conserved first and last residue. Each record gives: D gene, CDR3 length, J gene, V gene, clone size, CDR3 protein, CDR3 DNA. D genes are given only for firm matches. Where a row states a size, it is once, few, many or the class of an expanded clone; other rows omit it.

d_gene: TRBD1
len: 18
j_gene: TRBJ1-5
v_gene: TRBV15
abundance: -
CDR3aa: CATTAYRGRWGWNQPQHF
CDR3nt: TGTGCCACCACGGCGTACAGGGGGCGCTGGGGATGGAATCAGCCCCAGCATTTT

d_gene: TRBD1
len: 17
j_gene: TRBJ1-1
v_gene: TRBV7-2
abundance: many
CDR3aa: CASSFAGQGSPWGEAFF
CDR3nt: TGTGCCAGCAGCTTTGCGGGACAGGGGAGCCCGTGGGGTGAAGCTTTCTTT

d_gene: TRBD2
len: 19
j_gene: TRBJ2-3
v_gene: TRBV18
abundance: -
CDR3aa: CASSPASGRTYTSTDTQYF
CDR3nt: TGTGCCAGCTCACCGGCTAGCGGGAGGACCTATACTAGCACAGATACGCAGTATTTT

d_gene: -
len: 13
j_gene: TRBJ2-1
v_gene: TRBV20-1
abundance: -
CDR3aa: CSAAGTPGGEQFF
CDR3nt: TGCAGTGCCGCAGGGACTCCCGGGGGCGAGCAGTTCTTC

d_gene: -
len: 13
j_gene: TRBJ1-5
v_gene: TRBV5-1
abundance: many
CDR3aa: CASSASGRQPQHF
CDR3nt: TGCGCCAGCAGCGCCTCGGGCCGTCAGCCCCAGCATTTT

d_gene: -
len: 15
j_gene: TRBJ2-7
v_gene: TRBV9
abundance: -
CDR3aa: CASSVRLAGEDEQYF
CDR3nt: TGTGCCAGCAGCGTCCGCCTCGCAGGGGAGGACGAGCAGTACTTC

d_gene: -
len: 14
j_gene: TRBJ2-7
v_gene: TRBV19
abundance: few
CDR3aa: CASSMLASTHEQYF
CDR3nt: TGTGCCAGTAGTATGCTAGCTAGTACCCACGAGCAGTACTTC

d_gene: -
len: 14
j_gene: TRBJ1-1
v_gene: TRBV2
abundance: -
CDR3aa: CATIGTVGYTEAFF
CDR3nt: TGTGCCACCATAGGGACCGTCGGGTACACTGAAGCTTTCTTT

d_gene: -
len: 14
j_gene: TRBJ1-1
v_gene: TRBV6-1
abundance: many
CDR3aa: CASSTTGTNTEAFF
CDR3nt: TGTGCCAGCAGTACTACAGGGACCAACACTGAAGCTTTCTTT

d_gene: TRBD1
len: 16
j_gene: TRBJ1-3
v_gene: TRBV19
abundance: -
CDR3aa: CASTQGGGISGNTIYF
CDR3nt: TGTGCCAGTACCCAGGGAGGGGGCATCTCTGGAAACACCATATATTTT

d_gene: -
len: 14
j_gene: TRBJ1-5
v_gene: TRBV9
abundance: many
CDR3aa: CASSESPQGQPQHF
CDR3nt: TGTGCCAGCAGCGAGTCCCCGCAGGGGCAGCCCCAGCATTTT

d_gene: -
len: 14
j_gene: TRBJ2-5
v_gene: TRBV7-8
abundance: many
CDR3aa: CASRQGFGRETQYF
CDR3nt: TGTGCCAGCAGGCAGGGTTTCGGCCGAGAGACCCAGTACTTC

d_gene: -
len: 14
j_gene: TRBJ2-5
v_gene: TRBV7-9
abundance: many
CDR3aa: CASSSRRDQETQYF
CDR3nt: TGTGCCAGCAGCTCCAGACGGGACCAAGAGACCCAGTACTTC

d_gene: -
len: 13
j_gene: TRBJ2-1
v_gene: TRBV12-3/TRBV12-4
abundance: many
CDR3aa: CASSLDAYNEQFF
CDR3nt: TGTGCCAGCAGTTTAGACGCCTACAATGAGCAGTTCTTC

d_gene: -
len: 15
j_gene: TRBJ2-7
v_gene: TRBV28
abundance: -
CDR3aa: CASSYVAGSAYEQYF
CDR3nt: TGTGCCAGCAGTTACGTGGCGGGATCTGCATACGAGCAGTACTTC

d_gene: -
len: 15
j_gene: TRBJ2-3
v_gene: TRBV28
abundance: many
CDR3aa: CASSLDPGDADTQYF
CDR3nt: TGTGCCAGCAGTTTAGACCCCGGAGACGCAGATACGCAGTATTTT

d_gene: TRBD2
len: 15
j_gene: TRBJ2-3
v_gene: TRBV28
abundance: many
CDR3aa: CASSSASGLPDTQYF
CDR3nt: TGTGCCAGCAGTTCGGCTAGCGGCCTCCCAGATACGCAGTATTTT

d_gene: -
len: 12
j_gene: TRBJ2-1
v_gene: TRBV30
abundance: many
CDR3aa: CAWSVLGVEQFF
CDR3nt: TGTGCCTGGAGTGTACTGGGAGTTGAGCAGTTCTTC

d_gene: TRBD1
len: 17
j_gene: TRBJ2-7
v_gene: TRBV27
abundance: many
CDR3aa: CASPNGTTGTANYEQYF
CDR3nt: TGTGCCAGCCCTAATGGGACAACCGGGACAGCGAACTACGAGCAGTACTTC

d_gene: TRBD1
len: 15
j_gene: TRBJ1-5
v_gene: TRBV9
abundance: -
CDR3aa: CASSRDRGDNQPQHF
CDR3nt: TGTGCCAGCAGCCGAGACAGGGGCGACAATCAGCCCCAGCATTTT

d_gene: TRBD2
len: 18
j_gene: TRBJ2-1
v_gene: TRBV6-1
abundance: -
CDR3aa: CASSTGTSGRGVGNEQFF
CDR3nt: TGTGCCAGCAGTACCGGGACTAGCGGGAGAGGGGTGGGCAATGAGCAGTTCTTC

d_gene: TRBD2
len: 16
j_gene: TRBJ2-7
v_gene: TRBV20-1
abundance: -
CDR3aa: CSARQLASGYPYEQYF
CDR3nt: TGCAGTGCTAGACAACTAGCTAGCGGGTATCCCTACGAGCAGTACTTC

d_gene: TRBD1
len: 14
j_gene: TRBJ1-2
v_gene: TRBV20-1
abundance: -
CDR3aa: CSALARDRDNGYTF
CDR3nt: TGCAGTGCTCTCGCCCGGGACAGGGATAATGGCTACACCTTC

d_gene: TRBD1
len: 14
j_gene: TRBJ1-2
v_gene: TRBV24-1
abundance: -
CDR3aa: CATSDTRDRGGYTF
CDR3nt: TGTGCCACCAGTGACACCCGGGACAGGGGAGGCTACACCTTC

d_gene: -
len: 16
j_gene: TRBJ2-3
v_gene: TRBV7-2
abundance: many
CDR3aa: CASSLGSRPSTDAQYF
CDR3nt: TGTGCCAGCAGCTTAGGTTCGCGCCCTAGCACAGATGCGCAGTATTTT

d_gene: TRBD1
len: 16
j_gene: TRBJ2-3
v_gene: TRBV5-1
abundance: many
CDR3aa: CASSWDGTGGTDTQYF
CDR3nt: TGCGCCAGCAGCTGGGACGGGACAGGGGGCACAGATACGCAGTATTTT

d_gene: -
len: 15
j_gene: TRBJ1-6
v_gene: TRBV12-3/TRBV12-4
abundance: few
CDR3aa: CASTARSSYNSPLHF
CDR3nt: TGTGCCAGCACCGCGAGGAGCTCCTATAATTCACCCCTCCACTTT

d_gene: TRBD1
len: 16
j_gene: TRBJ2-3
v_gene: TRBV14
abundance: -
CDR3aa: CASSQETGGFTDTQYF
CDR3nt: TGTGCCAGCAGCCAAGAAACAGGGGGCTTTACAGATACGCAGTATTTT

d_gene: TRBD1
len: 15
j_gene: TRBJ1-1
v_gene: TRBV27
abundance: few
CDR3aa: CASSWTGAQNTEAFF
CDR3nt: TGTGCCAGCAGCTGGACAGGGGCACAGAACACTGAAGCTTTCTTT

d_gene: -
len: 15
j_gene: TRBJ1-1
v_gene: TRBV20-1
abundance: many
CDR3aa: CSATEEAGANTEAFF
CDR3nt: TGCAGTGCTACAGAAGAGGCAGGGGCCAACACTGAAGCTTTCTTT

d_gene: -
len: 12
j_gene: TRBJ1-2
v_gene: TRBV11-1
abundance: many
CDR3aa: CASSSQNYGYTF
CDR3nt: TGTGCCAGCAGCTCACAGAACTATGGCTACACCTTC

d_gene: -
len: 13
j_gene: TRBJ2-7
v_gene: TRBV11-1
abundance: many
CDR3aa: CASSLWERKEQYF
CDR3nt: TGTGCCAGCAGCTTATGGGAAAGGAAAGAGCAGTACTTC

d_gene: -
len: 14
j_gene: TRBJ2-3
v_gene: TRBV7-9
abundance: many
CDR3aa: CASSPWGGQDTQYF
CDR3nt: TGTGCCAGCAGCCCATGGGGGGGGCAAGATACGCAGTATTTT

d_gene: TRBD2
len: 16
j_gene: TRBJ2-1
v_gene: TRBV13
abundance: many
CDR3aa: CASNPSRTSGINEQFF
CDR3nt: TGTGCCAGCAACCCCTCGCGGACTAGCGGGATCAATGAGCAGTTCTTC

d_gene: -
len: 13
j_gene: TRBJ2-7
v_gene: TRBV28
abundance: -
CDR3aa: CASLIYGGREQYF
CDR3nt: TGTGCCAGCCTAATCTACGGAGGCCGTGAGCAGTACTTC

d_gene: TRBD2
len: 15
j_gene: TRBJ2-3
v_gene: TRBV7-3
abundance: many
CDR3aa: CASSSRLAGADTQYF
CDR3nt: TGTGCCAGCAGCTCAAGACTAGCGGGAGCAGATACGCAGTATTTT

d_gene: -
len: 16
j_gene: TRBJ1-1
v_gene: TRBV5-1
abundance: -
CDR3aa: CASSLPGSPGATEAFF
CDR3nt: TGCGCCAGCAGCTTGCCCGGGTCCCCTGGGGCCACTGAAGCTTTCTTT

d_gene: -
len: 11
j_gene: TRBJ2-5
v_gene: TRBV20-1
abundance: -
CDR3aa: CSAAGSETQYF
CDR3nt: TGCAGTGCGGCCGGGTCAGAGACCCAGTACTTC

d_gene: -
len: 13
j_gene: TRBJ2-7
v_gene: TRBV7-2
abundance: many
CDR3aa: CASSNGRGYEQYF
CDR3nt: TGTGCCAGCAGCAACGGCAGGGGATACGAGCAGTACTTC

d_gene: TRBD2
len: 14
j_gene: TRBJ2-5
v_gene: TRBV7-3
abundance: many
CDR3aa: CASSLTGGSETQYF
CDR3nt: TGTGCCAGCAGCTTAACGGGGGGGAGTGAGACCCAGTACTTC

d_gene: TRBD1
len: 13
j_gene: TRBJ2-7
v_gene: TRBV6-1
abundance: many
CDR3aa: CASSERDRDEQYF
CDR3nt: TGTGCCAGCAGTGAGCGGGACAGGGACGAGCAGTACTTC

d_gene: TRBD2
len: 16
j_gene: TRBJ2-1
v_gene: TRBV6-6
abundance: many
CDR3aa: CASSYPPTGGTNEQFF
CDR3nt: TGTGCCAGCAGTTACCCCCCGACGGGAGGGACAAATGAGCAGTTCTTC

d_gene: TRBD2
len: 15
j_gene: TRBJ2-2
v_gene: TRBV7-3
abundance: many
CDR3aa: CASSPSGRYTGELFF
CDR3nt: TGTGCCAGCAGCCCTAGCGGGAGGTACACCGGGGAGCTGTTTTTT